This T cell receptor beta chain was retrieved from a study of T cell responses to AZD1222 COVID-19 vaccine. General observations from the study: Elevations in Spike-specific TCR breadth and depth followed administration of two AZD1222 doses.

On this clone: Its antigen remains unknown.

Using immunoSEQ multiplex PCR, the repertoire was profiled, and TCRdb retains in-frame clones only, with some absent. Seen here are about 180,000 clones, approximately 92% observed once, and the top ten hold 6.9%. Germline CDR1 SGDLS, CDR2 YYNGEE. Trimming took 4 bases from V and 9 from J, leaving 17 bases between them. This CDR3 has 13 residues. The clonotype comes from an adult in good health. The chain is built from TRBV9 and TRBJ2-7; the D gene is possibly TRBD1 (6 bases). The sequencing here drew on peripheral blood, taken on day 0 of AZD1222 vaccination. CDR3 coding DNA: TGTGCCAGCAGCTCAGGGGATGGCCGGCTGCAGTACTTC. As protein: CASSSGDGRLQYF.